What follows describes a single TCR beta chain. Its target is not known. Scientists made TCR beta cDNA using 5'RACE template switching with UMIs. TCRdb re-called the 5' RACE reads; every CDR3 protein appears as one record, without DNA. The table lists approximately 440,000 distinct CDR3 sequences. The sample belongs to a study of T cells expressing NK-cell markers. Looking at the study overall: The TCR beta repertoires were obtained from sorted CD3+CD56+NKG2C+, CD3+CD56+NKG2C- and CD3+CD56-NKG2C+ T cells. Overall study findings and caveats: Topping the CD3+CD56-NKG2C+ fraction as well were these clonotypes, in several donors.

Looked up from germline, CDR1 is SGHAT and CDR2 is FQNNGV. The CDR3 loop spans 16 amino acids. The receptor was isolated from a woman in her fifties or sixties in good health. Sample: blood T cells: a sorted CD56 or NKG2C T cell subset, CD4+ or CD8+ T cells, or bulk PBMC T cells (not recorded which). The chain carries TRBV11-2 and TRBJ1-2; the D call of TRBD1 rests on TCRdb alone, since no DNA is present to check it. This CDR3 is CASSFNTGGLGYGYTF.